The sequence of this TCR beta chain was determined in a study of regulatory T cells in long-lasting Graves disease. Whole-study results and caveats: TRBV28 was favored in persistent disease, as were TRBJ1-2 and TRBJ2-5.

The sample's time point: newly diagnosed GD, antithyroid drugs for less than 3 months. The TCR library was made from RNA extracted from PBMCs. Remarks on this clonotype: Its antigen is unknown.

Libraries of TCR beta came from iRepertoire HTBI primers plus Arm-PCR of CDR3 regions. Authors' data handling: The identification of roughly 62 TRBV and approximately 13 TRBJ segments was made across samples. TCRdb ran MiXCR on the multiplex PCR reads and lists one entry per CDR3 protein. Here the V and J calls rest on TCRdb's processing, not on the authors' analysis. The sample has approximately 470,000 distinct CDR3 sequences, 15% to 20% seen once. Trimming shortened V by 3 bases and J by 2 bases, and 7 bases separated the two germline ends. The CDR3 contains 14 residues. Germline assignment: CDR1 MNHEY and CDR2 SMNVEV (reference sequence). These data were also filed under a second study, of T cells in Graves' hyperthyroidism and ophthalmopathy. This second study notes: The model's output predicted ophthalmopathy at a median of around 7 months prior to onset.

The gene calls are TRBV27 and TRBJ1-4; D ambiguous. The sample here was peripheral blood mononuclear cells (PBMCs), taken at new diagnosis, from a patient treated with antithyroid drugs. This TCR was sampled from a man in his forties or fifties with Graves disease. The CDR3 DNA follows: TGTGCCAGCAGTTTGGATTGGACTAATGAAAAACTGTTTTTT. This sequence encodes CASSLDWTNEKLFF.